A selection of T cell receptor beta chains follows, all from one sample in a study of cytomegalovirus exposure and HLA in healthy donors. Clones were sequenced by immunoSEQ multiplex PCR, and TCRdb holds only the in-frame ones, with some missing. The repertoire holds roughly 220,000 clones, with about two thirds as singletons. Sequencing input: PBMCs. All receptors derive from a man in his forties or fifties in good health and CMV-seropositive. The CDR3 runs from the conserved cysteine through the conserved F or W. The order of the fields is CDR3 length, V gene, D gene, J gene, clone size, CDR3 DNA, CDR3 protein. The D gene is left open where the match is weak. Expanded clones are given a class, and other clones once, few, many or no size at all.

cdr3_length: 13
v_call: TRBV6-1
d_call: -
j_call: TRBJ1-5
clone_size: -
cdr3_nt: TGTGCCAGCAAGGGGCACCTGAATCAGCCCCAGCATTTT
cdr3_aa: CASKGHLNQPQHF

cdr3_length: 14
v_call: TRBV15
d_call: TRBD1
j_call: TRBJ2-1
clone_size: -
cdr3_nt: TGTGCCACCGCCGGGACAGGCCCTTGGAATGAGCAGTTCTTC
cdr3_aa: CATAGTGPWNEQFF

cdr3_length: 13
v_call: TRBV6-1
d_call: -
j_call: TRBJ1-5
clone_size: -
cdr3_nt: TGTGCCAGCTTATCGAAGGAGAATCAGCCCCAGCATTTT
cdr3_aa: CASLSKENQPQHF

cdr3_length: 11
v_call: TRBV29-1
d_call: -
j_call: TRBJ2-3
clone_size: -
cdr3_nt: TGCAGCGCTACCTCCACAGATACGCAGTATTTT
cdr3_aa: CSATSTDTQYF

cdr3_length: 17
v_call: TRBV6-1
d_call: -
j_call: TRBJ2-5
clone_size: -
cdr3_nt: TGTGCCAGCAGTGAATTTGGAGGACAGCAAATCCAAGAGACCCAGTACTTC
cdr3_aa: CASSEFGGQQIQETQYF

cdr3_length: 13
v_call: TRBV19
d_call: -
j_call: TRBJ1-2
clone_size: -
cdr3_nt: TGTGCCTCCTTAGAGGGTTTGTACTCTGGCTACACCTTC
cdr3_aa: CASLEGLYSGYTF

cdr3_length: 16
v_call: TRBV5-6
d_call: -
j_call: TRBJ2-7
clone_size: -
cdr3_nt: TGTGCCAGCAGCTTGACCACTGACGGGAGCGGCGACGAGCAGTACTTC
cdr3_aa: CASSLTTDGSGDEQYF

cdr3_length: 16
v_call: TRBV4-1
d_call: -
j_call: TRBJ2-3
clone_size: -
cdr3_nt: TGCGCCAGCAGCCAAGGTTCTCGTCCCGGGGCAGATACGCAGTATTTT
cdr3_aa: CASSQGSRPGADTQYF

cdr3_length: 13
v_call: TRBV5-5
d_call: -
j_call: TRBJ1-1
clone_size: few
cdr3_nt: TGTGCCAGCAGCTTGATTCGGTGGACTGAAGCTTTCTTT
cdr3_aa: CASSLIRWTEAFF

cdr3_length: 15
v_call: TRBV19
d_call: -
j_call: TRBJ1-3
clone_size: -
cdr3_nt: TGTGCCAGTAGCAACGGACAGAACTCTGGAAACACCATATATTTT
cdr3_aa: CASSNGQNSGNTIYF

cdr3_length: 14
v_call: TRBV7-9
d_call: TRBD1
j_call: TRBJ2-7
clone_size: -
cdr3_nt: TGTGCCAGCAGCTCATGGACAGGGTGGCACGAGCAGTACTTC
cdr3_aa: CASSSWTGWHEQYF

cdr3_length: 13
v_call: TRBV11-2
d_call: TRBD2
j_call: TRBJ2-7
clone_size: -
cdr3_nt: TGTGCCAGCAGCTCGGGACTAGCCTACGAGCAGTACTTC
cdr3_aa: CASSSGLAYEQYF

cdr3_length: 14
v_call: TRBV5-1
d_call: -
j_call: TRBJ2-5
clone_size: -
cdr3_nt: TGCGCCAGCAGCTTCGAGGGATCCCGAGAGACCCAGTACTTC
cdr3_aa: CASSFEGSRETQYF